This T cell receptor (beta chain) originates from a study of T-cell reconstitution after alpha-beta-depleted transplantation in children. Germline loops: CDR1 SGDLS, CDR2 YYNGEE. After removal of 3 bases from V and 8 bases from J, the junction contained 5 bases not matched to a gene. This CDR3 is 13 amino acids long. TCRbeta library construction was performed incorporating unique molecular identifiers. Each CDR3 protein gets one entry after TCRdb re-called the PCR reads with MiXCR. The table has about a million distinct CDR3 sequences, 25% to 35% seen once. The source material was PBMCs, mostly from graft donor cells, sampled 360 days after TCRalphabeta/CD19-depleted stem cell transplant. This TCR was sampled from a boy in the first two years of life who had a stem cell transplant for SCID, so the T cells may come from the graft donor. The J gene is TRBJ2-1, the V gene TRBV9, with TRBD1 matching over 7 bases. For the CDR3, the DNA is TGTGCCAGCAGCGGACGAACAGGGGATGAGCAGTTCTTC. It specifies CASSGRTGDEQFF.